What follows are 32 T cell receptor gamma chains derived from one specimen sequenced in a study of Vδ1+ human thymocytes. Study conclusions and caveats: Thymic TRG and TRD repertoires appeared highly polyclonal, with Gaussian CDR3 length distributions.

No antigen is known for these receptors. Sequences come from RNA converted to cDNA by reverse transcription. The CDR3 regions were amplified by multiplex PCR from V-gene primers to a constant-region primer. TCRdb re-identified clones in the multiplex PCR reads via CATT. Among approximately 25,000 gamma-chain clones, around 18% were seen once, and the ten largest hold 1.5% to 2%. Sequenced input: Vdelta1+ gamma-delta thymocytes from the thymus. Sample subset: FACS-sorted CD3+ TCRalphabeta- TCRVdelta1+ TCRVdelta2- thymocytes. Receptors originate from a boy in the first two years of life who had congenital heart surgery.

Note on this clone: In the same sample, other DNA sequences code for this CDR3. The genes are TRGV9 and TRGJ1 or TRGJ2. The CDR3 runs to 11 residues. Germline V gene data show CDR1 as GITISATS and CDR2 as ISYDGTV (reference sequence). J gave up 11 bases and V 1 base, and 5 bases lay outside the gene matches. CDR3 loop: CALWEVREKLF. CDR3 nucleotides: TGTGCCTTGTGGGAGGTCCGAGAGAAACTCTTT.

The J gene is TRGJ1 or TRGJ2, the V gene TRGV5. Germline CDR1 VINAFY, CDR2 YDVSNSKD. J was trimmed by 2 bases and V by 0 bases; bases with no gene match: 7. The CDR3 is 15 amino acids. CDR3 in amino acids: CATWDRPADYYKKLF. The CDR3 region has the DNA TGTGCCACCTGGGACAGGCCGGCGGATTATTATAAGAAACTCTTT.

The chain combines TRGV9 with TRGJ1 or TRGJ2. The CDR3 is 15 residues long. Trimming cost V 3 bases and J 6 bases; bases outside gene matches: 14. Germline CDR1 GITISATS, CDR2 ISYDGTV (reference sequence). CDR3 amino acids: CALWELQRYSYKKLF. CDR3 DNA: TGTGCCTTGTGGGAGTTGCAACGGTATTCTTATAAGAAACTCTTT.

On this clone itself: In the same sample, other DNA sequences code for this CDR3. This chain uses TRGV5 with TRGJ1 or TRGJ2. V shed 0 bases and J 3 bases; nucleotides not matched to a gene: 5. The germline V gene has CDR1 VINAFY and CDR2 YDVSNSKD. The CDR3 consists of 14 residues. The CDR3 spells CATWDRLCYYKKLF. The CDR3 region has the DNA TGTGCCACCTGGGACAGGTTGTGTTATTATAAGAAACTCTTT.

This clone occurred a few times. The V and J genes are TRGV4 and TRGJ1 or TRGJ2. The V gene end was trimmed by 0 bases and the J gene end by 6 bases; junction bases not matched to a gene: 11. CDR3 size: 15 residues. The germline V gene has CDR1 EGSTGY and CDR2 YDSYTSSV. CDR3 amino acids: CATWDGPGKCYKKLF. CDR3 bases: TGTGCCACCTGGGATGGGCCGGGGAAGTGTTATAAGAAACTCTTT.

The V call is TRGV4, the J call TRGJ1 or TRGJ2. Losses at the gene ends were 0 bases for V and 2 bases for J; bases not matched to a gene: 10. Germline CDR1 is EGSTGY and CDR2 is YDSYTSSV. This CDR3 comprises 16 residues. In DNA form, the CDR3 reads TGTGCCACCTGGGATGGGCACCCCCATGATTATTATAAGAAACTCTTT. Its protein product is CATWDGHPHDYYKKLF.

Notes on this clone: One end of the junction does not line up with germline, which may come from a read error. The chain couples TRGV9 to TRGJ1 or TRGJ2. The germline V gene encodes CDR1 GITISATS and CDR2 ISYDGTV (reference sequence). CDR3 length: 12 amino acids. The CDR3 here is CALWEEYYKKLF. Written as DNA, the CDR3 is TGTGCCCTGTGGGAGGAATATTATAAGAAACTCTTT.

The chain joins TRGV2 to TRGJ1 or TRGJ2. Germline V gene sequence: CDR1 EGSNGY, CDR2 YDSYNSKV. V lost 4 bases and J lost 7; bases outside the gene matches: 7. The CDR3 is made up of 12 amino acids. The CDR3, as DNA: TGTGCCACCTGGGATGGCTGGTATAAGAAACTCTTT. It codes for CATWDGWYKKLF.

Turning to this clone: This may stem from a read error, because a much larger clone lies one nucleotide away. The chain has TRGV3 and TRGJ1 or TRGJ2. Germline V gene data show CDR1 as VTNTFY and CDR2 as YDVSTARD (reference sequence). The V segment lost 4 bases and the J segment 8 bases; nucleotides outside the gene matches: 2. This CDR3 spans 10 amino acids. CDR3 protein: CATWDNKKLF. The CDR3 DNA follows: TGTGCCACCTGGGATAATAAGAAACTCTTT.

This clone was picked up a small number of times. The V gene is TRGV4, the J gene TRGJ1 or TRGJ2. This CDR3 has 9 amino acids. Germline trimming cut 9 bases from V and 13 bases from J; bases unmatched to any gene: 9. From germline, CDR1 is EGSTGY and CDR2 YDSYTSSV. The CDR3 sequence is CATESAKLF. The CDR3 DNA sequence: TGTGCCACCGAATCGGCTAAACTCTTT.

J is TRGJ1 or TRGJ2 and V is TRGV3. Per germline, CDR1 VTNTFY and CDR2 YDVSTARD (reference sequence). This CDR3 is 11 amino acids long. Trimming removed 6 bases from V and 8 bases from J; junction bases left unmatched: 7. CDR3 residues: CATWCRNKKLF. The CDR3 DNA reads as TGTGCCACCTGGTGCCGAAATAAGAAACTCTTT.

The table lists this clone with a few counts. This chain links TRGV5 with TRGJ1 or TRGJ2. J lost 9 bases, V lost 6 bases, and 8 bases had no gene match. The CDR3 consists of 11 residues. Germline V gives CDR1 VINAFY, CDR2 YDVSNSKD. CDR3 coding DNA: TGTGCCACCTGGTTACCCCTTAAGAAACTCTTT. Its protein is CATWLPLKKLF.

This chain uses TRGV3 with TRGJ1 or TRGJ2. After removal of 3 bases from V and 8 bases from J, the junction contained 16 bases not matched to a gene. The CDR3 has 15 amino acids. CDR1 and CDR2 (germline): VTNTFY, YDVSTARD (reference sequence). The CDR3 protein is CATWDPRYRFNKKLF. The CDR3, as DNA: TGTGCCACCTGGGACCCCCGTTATCGATTTAATAAGAAACTCTTT.

This clone was seen only a few times. Other DNA sequences in this sample translate to the same CDR3. The V gene is TRGV9, the J gene TRGJ1 or TRGJ2. V gave up 0 bases and J gave up 5 bases; unmatched junction bases: 4. The CDR3 sequence is 13 residues long. Germline-derived CDR1 and CDR2 are GITISATS and ISYDGTV (reference sequence). The CDR3 region has the DNA TGTGCCTTGTGGGAGGTGCTGCATTATAAGAAACTCTTT. Translation: CALWEVLHYKKLF.

This clone has more than one count but fewer than ten. This chain connects TRGV3 to TRGJ1 or TRGJ2. Germline assignment: CDR1 VTNTFY and CDR2 YDVSTARD (reference sequence). Germline trimming cut 7 bases from V and 10 bases from J; bases unmatched to any gene: 4. This CDR3 has 9 residues. The CDR3 is CATCIKKLF. The CDR3 bases are TGTGCCACCTGTATAAAGAAACTCTTT.

This sequence joins TRGV2 and TRGJP2. The germline V gene has CDR1 EGSNGY and CDR2 YDSYNSKV. The ends lost 6 bases at V and 3 bases at J; junction bases unmatched: 4. This CDR3 has 13 amino acids. The CDR3 region is CATWSCSDWIKTF. In DNA, the CDR3 is TGTGCCACCTGGAGTTGTAGTGATTGGATCAAGACGTTT.

This clone qualifies as medium-sized. At the DNA level, this CDR3 is encoded by other sequences in the same sample as well. The rearrangement uses TRGV2 and TRGJ1 or TRGJ2. In germline, CDR1 is EGSNGY, CDR2 YDSYNSKV. Unmatched junction bases numbered 3, after V lost 1 base and J lost 3 bases. The CDR3 spans 13 residues. CDR3 bases: TGTGCCACCTGGGACGGTCTTTATTATAAGAAACTCTTT. This translates into CATWDGLYYKKLF.

Details on this clone: It may be a read error: a sequence one base away is much more abundant. The chain joins TRGV5 to TRGJ1 or TRGJ2. Trimming at V came to 3 bases and at J to 2 bases, leaving 4 bases not matched to a gene. CDR1 and CDR2 from the germline V gene are VINAFY and YDVSNSKD. The CDR3 extends over 13 amino acids. CDR3 sequence: CATWDGDYYKKLF. In nucleotides, the CDR3 is TGTGCCACCTGGGACGGAGATTATTATAAGAAACTCTTT.

The V gene is TRGV9, the J gene TRGJ1 or TRGJ2. V shed 9 bases and J 0 bases; nucleotides not matched to a gene: 5. This CDR3 region has 12 residues. Germline-derived CDR1 and CDR2 are GITISATS and ISYDGTV (reference sequence). The chain's CDR3 is CALLPNYYKKLF. As DNA, the CDR3 is TGTGCCTTGCTACCGAATTATTATAAGAAACTCTTT.

The gene calls are TRGV2 and TRGJ1 or TRGJ2. With 2 bases clipped from V and 15 bases from J, the junction kept 7 bases outside the gene matches. Germline V lookup: CDR1 EGSNGY, CDR2 YDSYNSKV. CDR3 size: 10 residues. The CDR3 loop is CATWDENSLF. The DNA of the CDR3 is TGTGCCACCTGGGACGAGAACTCACTCTTT.

There are a few counts of this clone. This rearrangement joins TRGV8 to TRGJ1 or TRGJ2. Trimming cost V 3 bases and J 10 bases; bases outside gene matches: 6. The CDR3 runs to 11 residues. Germline assignment: CDR1 VENAVY and CDR2 YDSYNSRV. CDR3 amino acids: CATWDPAKKLF. CDR3 sequence (DNA): TGTGCCACCTGGGATCCGGCCAAGAAACTCTTT.

This clone was observed a few times. A read error may be the cause here, since a much bigger clone is one base away. The sample carries other DNA sequences with the same CDR3. The chain links TRGV3 to TRGJ1 or TRGJ2. The V and J ends lost 3 bases and 10 bases, in that order; junction bases with no gene match: 3. Germline assignment: CDR1 VTNTFY and CDR2 YDVSTARD (reference sequence). The CDR3 spans 10 residues. CDR3 in DNA: TGTGCCACCTGGGACGGCAAGAAACTCTTT. Its translation is CATWDGKKLF.

This clone qualifies as medium-sized. This chain links TRGV9 with TRGJ1 or TRGJ2. The CDR3 sequence is 11 residues long. Germline lookup yields CDR1 GITISATS and CDR2 ISYDGTV (reference sequence). J lost 9 bases, V lost 2 bases, and 4 bases had no gene match. The CDR3 DNA reads as TGTGCCTTGTGGGAGGACTGTAAGAAACTCTTT. Encoded protein: CALWEDCKKLF.

The genes are TRGV4 and TRGJ1 or TRGJ2. J gave up 2 bases and V 0 bases, and 4 bases lay outside the gene matches. The CDR3 consists of 14 residues. CDR1 is EGSTGY and CDR2 is YDSYTSSV in the germline V gene. CDR3 nucleotides: TGTGCCACCTGGGATGGGGCGGATTATTATAAGAAACTCTTT. Translating it yields CATWDGADYYKKLF.

In its sample, this clone is medium-sized. This specimen includes other DNA sequences encoding the same CDR3. This rearrangement joins TRGV5 to TRGJ1 or TRGJ2. This CDR3 has 11 residues. V lost 0 bases to trimming and J lost 10 bases; unmatched junction nucleotides: 3. CDR1 and CDR2 (germline): VINAFY, YDVSNSKD. This CDR3 reads CATWDRLKKLF. The CDR3 DNA reads as TGTGCCACCTGGGACAGGCTCAAGAAACTCTTT.

This clone was counted once. The J gene is TRGJ1 or TRGJ2, the V gene TRGV2. Germline lookup yields CDR1 EGSNGY and CDR2 YDSYNSKV. The CDR3 length is 15 residues. V gave up 1 base and J gave up 6 bases; unmatched junction bases: 12. CDR3 region: CATWDGLNTGYKKLF. CDR3 bases: TGTGCCACCTGGGACGGCCTAAATACGGGTTATAAGAAACTCTTT.

This clone was seen a few times. V and J are TRGV9 and TRGJP. The CDR3 loop spans 16 amino acids. The V and J ends lost 0 bases and 10 bases, in that order; junction bases with no gene match: 6. The V gene's germline CDR1 is GITISATS and CDR2 ISYDGTV (reference sequence). CDR3 DNA sequence: TGTGCCTTGTGGGAGGTGCAGGATTTGGGCAAAAAAATCAAGGTATTT. The encoded protein is CALWEVQDLGKKIKVF.

The V call is TRGV2, the J call TRGJ1 or TRGJ2. The CDR3 extends over 11 amino acids. CDR1 is EGSNGY, CDR2 YDSYNSKV, per germline. The V segment lost 1 base and the J segment 11 bases; nucleotides outside the gene matches: 5. DNA for the CDR3: TGTGCCACCTGGGACGGTGAGGAGAAACTCTTT. It is translated as CATWDGEEKLF.

The table lists this clone with a count of one. V gene TRGV5 combines with J gene TRGJ1 or TRGJ2. CDR1 and CDR2 (germline): VINAFY, YDVSNSKD. This CDR3 comprises 14 residues. After removal of 2 bases from V and 7 bases from J, the junction contained 11 bases not matched to a gene. The CDR3: CATWDKRKEYKKLF. CDR3 bases: TGTGCCACCTGGGACAAAAGGAAGGAGTATAAGAAACTCTTT.

The chain is built from TRGV5 and TRGJP1. After removal of 3 bases from V and 0 bases from J, the junction contained 13 bases not matched to a gene. CDR1 and CDR2 (germline): VINAFY, YDVSNSKD. The CDR3 has 18 residues. Here the CDR3 reads CATWDGPLQYTTGWFKIF. The CDR3 DNA reads TGTGCCACCTGGGACGGGCCCCTTCAATATACCACTGGTTGGTTCAAGATATTT.

This chain joins TRGV2 and TRGJ1 or TRGJ2. Germline CDR1 EGSNGY, CDR2 YDSYNSKV. This CDR3 has 13 amino acids. Trimming took 0 bases from V and 11 from J; bases not matched to a gene: 10. The CDR3 region has the DNA TGTGCCACCTGGGACGGGGAAGGAGTGGAGAAACTCTTT. Translated: CATWDGEGVEKLF.

This clone was seen a handful of times. The sample contains more than one DNA sequence encoding this CDR3. The chain links TRGV3 to TRGJ1 or TRGJ2. V shed 4 bases and J 0 bases; nucleotides not matched to a gene: 6. Germline V gene sequence: CDR1 VTNTFY, CDR2 YDVSTARD (reference sequence). The CDR3 spans 14 residues. In DNA form, the CDR3 reads TGTGCCACCTGGGATAGATCGAATTATTATAAGAAACTCTTT. Encoded protein: CATWDRSNYYKKLF.